This T cell receptor (beta chain) was sequenced in a study of cytomegalovirus exposure and HLA in healthy donors. Findings and limits, study-wide: Excluded were some V segments that proved indistinguishable, including TRBV6-2 and TRBV6-3.

Turning to this clone: The antigen remains undetermined.

Between the trimmed V and J ends, which lost 0 bases and 4 bases, there was a span of 16 bases. Germline V gene data show CDR1 as SGDLS and CDR2 as YYNGEE. There are 16 residues in the CDR3. PCR involved 60 Vbeta and 13 Jbeta primers. TCRdb's table, derived via immunoSEQ multiplex PCR, lists solely in-frame clones and lacks some. The sample yields 150,000 to 200,000 clones, about 80% seen once. This clonotype originated in a man between 18 and 29 years old in good health and CMV-seropositive. What was sequenced was PBMCs. This chain connects TRBV9 to TRBJ1-2; no definite D call. The CDR3 loop reads CASSVDSEATPYGYTF. CDR3 nucleotides: TGTGCCAGCAGCGTAGACTCGGAGGCAACCCCCTATGGCTACACCTTC.